A selection of T cell receptor beta chains follows, all from one sample in a study of beta chain features in type 1 diabetes. Clones were read by immunoSEQ multiplex PCR, and TCRdb kept only the in-frame ones, dropping some. Among around 690,000 clones listed, roughly 12% were seen once. Material for sequencing was naive CD4+ T cells from blood. The receptors here all came from a man aged 25 to 40 with type 1 diabetes. Each CDR3 is given with its conserved first and last residue. Fields, in order: CDR3 protein, CDR3 DNA, D gene, J gene, V gene, clone size. D genes are given only for firm matches. Size is omitted from some rows. Given values are once, few, many or a class for expanded clones.

CDR3 protein: CASIEFGTGNTEAFF
CDR3 DNA: TGTGCCAGCATTGAATTTGGGACAGGGAACACTGAAGCTTTCTTT
D gene: TRBD1
J gene: TRBJ1-1
V gene: TRBV27
clone size: .

CDR3 protein: CASSSGQGVPWEQYF
CDR3 DNA: TGTGCCAGCAGCTCGGGACAGGGTGTGCCCTGGGAGCAGTACTTC
D gene: TRBD1
J gene: TRBJ2-7
V gene: TRBV7-2
clone size: .

CDR3 protein: CASSQGRGSNTEAFF
CDR3 DNA: TGCGCCAGCAGCCAGGGCAGGGGATCGAACACTGAAGCTTTCTTT
D gene: .
J gene: TRBJ1-1
V gene: TRBV4-3
clone size: few

CDR3 protein: CASSVGPQETQYF
CDR3 DNA: TGTGCCAGCAGCGTAGGACCCCAAGAGACCCAGTACTTC
D gene: .
J gene: TRBJ2-5
V gene: TRBV9
clone size: .

CDR3 protein: CASSLRRGAYNEQFF
CDR3 DNA: TGTGCCAGCAGCTTAAGACGGGGTGCCTACAATGAGCAGTTCTTC
D gene: .
J gene: TRBJ2-1
V gene: TRBV7-2
clone size: .

CDR3 protein: CASSVEPPTDYGYTF
CDR3 DNA: TGTGCCAGCAGCGTAGAACCTCCAACTGACTATGGCTACACCTTC
D gene: .
J gene: TRBJ1-2
V gene: TRBV9
clone size: .

CDR3 protein: CASSTRGTGPQETQYF
CDR3 DNA: TGTGCCAGCAGCACCCGGGGAACGGGACCCCAAGAGACCCAGTACTTC
D gene: .
J gene: TRBJ2-5
V gene: TRBV11-2
clone size: .

CDR3 protein: CSVEDELAGVHTGELFF
CDR3 DNA: TGCAGCGTTGAAGATGAACTAGCGGGGGTACATACCGGGGAGCTGTTTTTT
D gene: TRBD2
J gene: TRBJ2-2
V gene: TRBV29-1
clone size: .

CDR3 protein: CAWSLAGRDEQYF
CDR3 DNA: TGTGCCTGGAGTTTGGCAGGGAGGGACGAGCAGTACTTC
D gene: TRBD2
J gene: TRBJ2-7
V gene: TRBV30
clone size: few

CDR3 protein: CASSVTGGNQPQHF
CDR3 DNA: TGTGCCAGCAGCGTCACAGGGGGTAATCAGCCCCAGCATTTT
D gene: TRBD1
J gene: TRBJ1-5
V gene: TRBV9
clone size: .

CDR3 protein: CASSEETTDTQYF
CDR3 DNA: TGTGCCAGCAGTGAAGAAACAACAGATACGCAGTATTTT
D gene: .
J gene: TRBJ2-3
V gene: TRBV6-1
clone size: .

CDR3 protein: CASSYDRGSYEQYF
CDR3 DNA: TGCGCCAGCAGCTACGACAGGGGATCCTACGAGCAGTACTTC
D gene: TRBD1
J gene: TRBJ2-7
V gene: TRBV4-3
clone size: .

CDR3 protein: CATQGIYGYTF
CDR3 DNA: TGTGCCACGCAGGGAATATATGGCTACACCTTC
D gene: .
J gene: TRBJ1-2
V gene: TRBV28
clone size: .

CDR3 protein: CASSFQYQETQYF
CDR3 DNA: TGTGCCAGCAGCTTTCAGTACCAAGAGACCCAGTACTTC
D gene: .
J gene: TRBJ2-5
V gene: TRBV7-6
clone size: few

CDR3 protein: CASSSRTSGGGSTDTQYF
CDR3 DNA: TGTGCCAGCAGCTCACGGACTAGCGGGGGCGGGAGCACAGATACGCAGTATTTT
D gene: TRBD2
J gene: TRBJ2-3
V gene: TRBV7-9
clone size: .

CDR3 protein: CASEDSSTDTQYF
CDR3 DNA: TGTGCTAGTGAGGATTCTAGCACAGATACGCAGTATTTT
D gene: .
J gene: TRBJ2-3
V gene: TRBV12-5
clone size: few

CDR3 protein: CAISESARYEQYF
CDR3 DNA: TGTGCCATCAGTGAGTCGGCCAGGTACGAGCAGTACTTC
D gene: .
J gene: TRBJ2-7
V gene: TRBV10-3
clone size: few

CDR3 protein: CASHWGNEKLFF
CDR3 DNA: TGTGCCAGCCACTGGGGAAATGAAAAACTGTTTTTT
D gene: .
J gene: TRBJ1-4
V gene: TRBV6-4
clone size: few

CDR3 protein: CASSYGTANTGELFF
CDR3 DNA: TGTGCCAGCAGCTACGGGACAGCTAACACCGGGGAGCTGTTTTTT
D gene: TRBD1
J gene: TRBJ2-2
V gene: TRBV7-3
clone size: .

CDR3 protein: CASSVSGTGIREQYF
CDR3 DNA: TGTGCCAGCAGTGTTTCCGGGACAGGGATTAGGGAGCAGTACTTC
D gene: TRBD1
J gene: TRBJ2-7
V gene: TRBV25-1
clone size: few

CDR3 protein: CAWSVQVTAGFYEQYF
CDR3 DNA: TGTGCCTGGAGTGTACAAGTCACAGCGGGGTTCTACGAGCAGTACTTC
D gene: TRBD2
J gene: TRBJ2-7
V gene: TRBV30
clone size: few

CDR3 protein: CAISESVLGQSYEQYF
CDR3 DNA: TGTGCCATCAGTGAGTCGGTTTTGGGACAGTCCTACGAGCAGTACTTC
D gene: TRBD1
J gene: TRBJ2-7
V gene: TRBV10-3
clone size: .

CDR3 protein: CASSWQRGSYNEQFF
CDR3 DNA: TGTGCCAGCAGCTGGCAAAGGGGTTCCTACAATGAGCAGTTCTTC
D gene: .
J gene: TRBJ2-1
V gene: TRBV7-9
clone size: few

CDR3 protein: CASRPDRVRFYGYTF
CDR3 DNA: TGTGCCAGCAGACCCGACAGGGTCCGATTCTATGGCTACACCTTC
D gene: TRBD1
J gene: TRBJ1-2
V gene: TRBV28
clone size: few

CDR3 protein: CASLCAPLHF
CDR3 DNA: TGCGCCAGCCTATGCGCACCCCTCCACTTT
D gene: .
J gene: TRBJ1-6
V gene: TRBV4-3
clone size: .

CDR3 protein: CASSFPEQETQYF
CDR3 DNA: TGCGCCAGCAGCTTTCCTGAACAAGAGACCCAGTACTTC
D gene: .
J gene: TRBJ2-5
V gene: TRBV5-1
clone size: few